This T cell receptor (beta chain) emerged from a study of human T cells and chemical hapten exposure. Time point described: pre-sensitization, week 0. Treatment specified: therapeutic diphenylcyclopropenone sensitization with weekly scalp DPC. Sample donors consisted of patients with alopecia, aged 18 to 70 years, who were suitable for DPC. TCRdb processed the RACE reads anew with MiXCR; each CDR3 protein has one entry. Of 280,000 or so distinct CDR3 sequences detected, around 7% appear once; the ten largest clones hold less than 1.5%. Unmatched junction bases numbered 6, after V lost 5 bases and J lost 9 bases. The CDR3 has 11 residues. Germline V CDR1 and CDR2: DFQATT, SNEGSKA (reference sequence).

The source of this sequence is a man between 18 and 35 years old with alopecia areata. Some clones in this sample may be carry-over from other donors' samples. The rearrangement links TRBV20-1 to TRBJ1-2; TRBD1 matches at 7 bases. The sequenced sample was whole blood, obtained in connection with sensitization to the hapten diphenylcyclopropenone (DPC). The CDR3 loop is CSAYDRASYTF. The CDR3 DNA reads as TGCAGTGCTTATGACAGGGCGAGCTACACCTTC.